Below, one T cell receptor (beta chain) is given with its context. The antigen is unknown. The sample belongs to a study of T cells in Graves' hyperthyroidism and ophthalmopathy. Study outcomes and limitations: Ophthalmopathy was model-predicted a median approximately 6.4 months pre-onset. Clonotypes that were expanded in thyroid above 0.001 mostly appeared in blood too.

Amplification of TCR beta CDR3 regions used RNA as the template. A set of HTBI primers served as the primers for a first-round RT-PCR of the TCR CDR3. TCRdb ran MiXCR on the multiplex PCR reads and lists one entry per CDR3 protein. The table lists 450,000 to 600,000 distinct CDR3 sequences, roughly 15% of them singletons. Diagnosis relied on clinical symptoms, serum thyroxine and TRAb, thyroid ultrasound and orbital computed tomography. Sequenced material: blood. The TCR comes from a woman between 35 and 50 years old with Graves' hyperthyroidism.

CDR3 sequence (DNA): TGTGCCAGCAGCAACCTTCAGGGCGGGATTTCCACAGATACGCAGTATTTT. It translates to CASSNLQGGISTDTQYF. The rearrangement uses TRBV14 and TRBJ2-3; D possibly corresponds to TRBD2 (6 bases). This CDR3 is built from 17 residues. The V and J ends lost 5 bases and 2 bases respectively, with 20 bases between them. The germline V gene has CDR1 SGHDN and CDR2 FVKESK.